Each of the 24 T cell receptor beta chains below was sequenced from the same sample in a study of T cell responses to AZD1222 COVID-19 vaccine. Only in-frame clones appear in the TCRdb table, and some are missing; sequencing was by immunoSEQ multiplex PCR. The table records around 110,000 clones, roughly 90% of them present only once. Sequenced material: peripheral blood, taken on day 0 of AZD1222 vaccination. All receptors derive from an adult in good health.

V is TRBV11-2 and J is TRBJ2-3; TRBD2 might be the D (5 bases). With 5 bases removed from V and 0 bases from J, the gap between germline ends came to 15 bases. This CDR3 spans 16 amino acids. CDR1 is SGHAT, CDR2 FQNNGV, per germline. The CDR3 nucleotides read TGTGCCAGCAGCATCTCGAGAGCGGAGAGCACAGATACGCAGTATTTT. It encodes CASSISRAESTDTQYF.

The rearrangement joins TRBV10-3 to TRBJ2-7; D not resolved. In germline, CDR1 is ENHRY, CDR2 SYGVKD. V was trimmed by 8 bases and J by 3 bases, leaving 5 bases between them. The length of the CDR3 is 10 residues. The CDR3, as DNA: TGTGCCATCGGTGGCTACGAGCAGTACTTC. Translation gives CAIGGYEQYF.

V gene TRBV9 combines with J gene TRBJ2-7; D not certain. With 3 bases removed from V and 7 bases from J, the gap between germline ends came to 14 bases. Germline lookup yields CDR1 SGDLS and CDR2 YYNGEE. The CDR3 extends over 13 amino acids. The CDR3 nucleotides read TGTGCCAGCAGCGAGACCCTTGATCGAGAGCAGTACTTC. Translated, it gives CASSETLDREQYF.

The rearrangement joins TRBV2 to TRBJ1-1; the D is unclear. This CDR3 comprises 12 residues. With 5 bases removed from V and 7 bases from J, the gap between germline ends came to 11 bases. CDR1 is SNHLY, CDR2 FYNNEI, per germline. The CDR3 nucleotides are TGTGCCAGCAGTTATGCGACAAATGAAGCTTTCTTT. It yields the protein CASSYATNEAFF.

The genes are TRBV5-5 and TRBJ1-3; D is unresolved. V dropped 1 base and J dropped 4 bases, with 12 bases sitting between them. Germline V gene lookup returns CDR1 SGHKS and CDR2 YYEKEE (reference sequence). The CDR3 length is 15 residues. As DNA, the CDR3 is TGTGCCAGCAGCTTGAGTAGGGTCAACGGAAACACCATATATTTT. Translating gives CASSLSRVNGNTIYF.

This chain joins TRBV27 and TRBJ1-1, with TRBD1 matching 7 bases. CDR3 length: 18 residues. From germline, CDR1 is MNHEY and CDR2 SMNVEV (reference sequence). The V gene end was trimmed by 10 bases and the J gene end by 5 bases; junction bases not matched to a gene: 25. DNA of the CDR3: TGTGCCACCCTTTCATTGAAGGGGGCCAGTCCTCTGGGAACTGAAGCTTTCTTT. Encoded protein: CATLSLKGASPLGTEAFF.

The rearrangement joins TRBV12-3 or TRBV12-4 to TRBJ1-2; TRBD1 is a possible D gene (6 bases). CDR3 length equals 13 residues. V was cut by 6 bases and J by 6 bases, with 14 bases left in between. The CDR3 is CASRNGQINGYTF. In DNA, the CDR3 is TGTGCCAGCAGGAACGGACAGATTAATGGCTACACCTTC.

The chain uses TRBV27 and TRBJ2-7; 11 bases match TRBD2. V was clipped by 6 bases and J by 4 bases; unmatched bases: 5. The CDR3 consists of 14 residues. Germline CDR1 MNHEY, CDR2 SMNVEV (reference sequence). DNA of the CDR3: TGTGCCAGCAGCCCCGGGACTAGCGGTTACGAGCAGTACTTC. It yields the protein CASSPGTSGYEQYF.

V usage is TRBV5-1 and J usage is TRBJ1-5; no reliable D call. The germline CDR1 and CDR2 sequences are SGHRS and YFSETQ. The CDR3 covers 14 residues. The V gene lost 1 base and the J gene lost 3 bases, with 8 bases spanning the gap. The CDR3 is CASSLIPDNQPQHF. The CDR3 nucleotides are TGCGCCAGCAGCTTGATCCCAGACAATCAGCCCCAGCATTTT.

The gene calls are TRBV4-1 and TRBJ2-2; 10 nucleotides match TRBD2. With 7 bases clipped from V and 2 bases from J, the junction kept 10 bases outside the gene matches. This CDR3 comprises 17 residues. CDR1 is MGHRA, CDR2 YSYEKL, per germline. The CDR3 sequence is CASKTFLAGGNTGELFF. The CDR3 DNA follows: TGCGCCAGCAAGACCTTTTTAGCGGGGGGTAACACCGGGGAGCTGTTTTTT.

The genes are TRBV30 and TRBJ2-2, with D unclear. The V end lost 2 bases, the J end lost 6 bases, and 10 bases lay between the germline ends. From germline, CDR1 is GTSNPN and CDR2 SVGIG (reference sequence). The CDR3 covers 13 residues. CDR3 DNA sequence: TGTGCCTGGAGTCGCCAGGCTCCCGGGGAGCTGTTTTTT. Translating gives CAWSRQAPGELFF.

The rearrangement uses TRBV28 and TRBJ2-7; D is uncertain. V lost 8 bases, J lost 2 bases, and 22 bases lay in between. This CDR3 comprises 16 residues. The germline V gene has CDR1 MDHEN and CDR2 SYDVKM. The CDR3 DNA reads as TGTGCCAGCGGATTACCTCTCGGCACCACAGCCTACGAGCAGTACTTC. This sequence encodes CASGLPLGTTAYEQYF. The full variable domain, completed using reference TRBV28 and TRBJ2-7, is DVKVTQSSRYLVKRTGEKVFLECVQDMDHENMFWYRQDPGLGLRLIYFSYDVKMKEKGDIPEGYSVSREKKERFSLILESASTNQTSMYLCASGLPLGTTAYEQYFGPGTRLTVT.

Worth noting for this clone: The same CDR3 arises from other DNA sequences in this sample as well. The CDR3 nucleotides read TGTGCCAGTAGTATAAGGGACAGGGGTCAGCCCCAGCATTTT. Protein sequence: CASSIRDRGQPQHF. The chain combines TRBV19 with TRBJ1-5, with 10 bases aligning to TRBD1. With V trimmed by 2 bases and J by 6 bases, 1 base remained unmatched. This CDR3 region has 14 residues. Germline CDR1 is LNHDA and CDR2 is SQIVND (reference sequence).

This clone was recorded only once. The chain joins TRBV10-3 to TRBJ1-1; a possible D gene is TRBD1 (6 bases). Germline V CDR1 and CDR2: ENHRY, SYGVKD. The CDR3 extends over 16 amino acids. V lost 4 bases and J 7 bases, leaving 22 bases between the germline ends. In DNA, the CDR3 is TGTGCCATCAGTGGAGAGGGGGGCAGGGGACTAATTGAAGCTTTCTTT. Translated, it gives CAISGEGGRGLIEAFF.

The chain links TRBV6-5 to TRBJ1-3; D is unresolved. Per the germline V gene, CDR1 is MNHEY and CDR2 is SVGAGI. The CDR3 is 14 residues long. V was trimmed by 8 bases and J by 3 bases, leaving 14 bases between them. CDR3 DNA: TGTGCCAGCGGGGAATGGACCTATGGAAACACCATATATTTT. Amino acid sequence: CASGEWTYGNTIYF.

The rearrangement uses TRBV19 and TRBJ2-1; TRBD2 aligns across 12 bases. V gave up 5 bases and J gave up 8 bases; unmatched junction bases: 4. This CDR3 region has 14 residues. CDR1 is LNHDA, CDR2 SQIVND, per germline (reference sequence). The CDR3 here is CASSELAGGDEQFF. The CDR3 DNA sequence: TGTGCCAGTAGTGAACTAGCGGGGGGCGATGAGCAGTTCTTC.

This chain links TRBV9 with TRBJ2-1; TRBD2 agrees at 7 bases. J was trimmed by 5 bases and V by 0 bases; bases with no gene match: 11. The CDR3 length is 17 residues. The V gene's germline CDR1 is SGDLS and CDR2 YYNGEE. The CDR3 bases are TGTGCCAGCAGCGTAGCTAGTCGGGGCGGGGGACACAATGAGCAGTTCTTC. Translated: CASSVASRGGGHNEQFF.

This chain links TRBV28 with TRBJ1-2, with 7 bases aligning to TRBD1. The trim removed 6 bases at V and 2 bases at J, leaving 9 bases unmatched. The CDR3 covers 15 residues. Per the germline V gene, CDR1 is MDHEN and CDR2 is SYDVKM. The CDR3 coding sequence is TGTGCCAGCAGAACAGCCGCAGGGGGGAACTATGGCTACACCTTC. Translated: CASRTAAGGNYGYTF.

J is TRBJ1-5 and V is TRBV5-6; no definite D call. Germline CDR1 reads SGHDT; CDR2 reads YYEEEE. The CDR3 covers 14 residues. V lost 0 bases and J 5 bases, leaving 9 bases between the germline ends. The CDR3 coding sequence is TGTGCCAGCAGCTTGGCGGGTTTTTATCAGCCCCAGCATTTT. Protein sequence: CASSLAGFYQPQHF. Variable domain in full (rest from reference TRBV5-6 and TRBJ1-5): DAGVTQSPTHLIKTRGQQVTLRCSPKSGHDTVSWYQQALGQGPQFIFQYYEEEERQRGNFPDRFSGHQFPNYSSELNVNALLLGDSALYLCASSLAGFYQPQHFGDGTRLSIL.

The rearrangement uses TRBV18 and TRBJ1-4, with TRBD1 identical over 10 bases. With 3 bases clipped from V and 6 bases from J, the junction kept 10 bases outside the gene matches. The CDR3 contains 17 residues. Germline CDR1 KGHSH, CDR2 LQKENI. CDR3 sequence (DNA): TGTGCCAGCTCACCTAACCAAATGGACAGGGGGGATGAAAAACTGTTTTTT. It encodes CASSPNQMDRGDEKLFF.

The V gene is TRBV5-4, the J gene TRBJ2-1; 11 bases align to TRBD2. This CDR3 is 15 amino acids long. Trimming at V came to 4 bases and at J to 5 bases, leaving 5 bases not matched to a gene. Germline loops: CDR1 SGHNT, CDR2 YYREEE (reference sequence). The CDR3 region is CASSAGLAGDNEQFF. As DNA, the CDR3 is TGTGCCAGCAGCGCCGGACTAGCGGGCGACAATGAGCAGTTCTTC.

This rearrangement joins TRBV5-6 to TRBJ1-3; no clear D gene. The CDR3 consists of 14 residues. The germline gives CDR1 SGHDT, CDR2 YYEEEE. V lost 2 bases, J lost 0 bases, and 6 bases lay in between. The chain's CDR3 is CASSLVGSGNTIYF. CDR3 nucleotide sequence: TGTGCCAGCAGCTTAGTAGGCTCTGGAAACACCATATATTTT. The entire variable domain, with the rest obtained from reference TRBV5-6 and TRBJ1-3, is as follows: DAGVTQSPTHLIKTRGQQVTLRCSPKSGHDTVSWYQQALGQGPQFIFQYYEEEERQRGNFPDRFSGHQFPNYSSELNVNALLLGDSALYLCASSLVGSGNTIYFGEGSWLTVV.

The V call is TRBV28, the J call TRBJ1-5; 8 positions agree with TRBD1. CDR1 and CDR2 from the germline V gene are MDHEN and SYDVKM. The V gene end was trimmed by 7 bases and the J gene end by 6 bases; junction bases not matched to a gene: 8. The CDR3 runs 14 residues. The CDR3 sequence: CASTIGQGTQPQHF. The CDR3 DNA sequence: TGTGCCAGCACCATAGGACAGGGAACTCAGCCCCAGCATTTT. The whole variable domain, filled in from reference TRBV28 and TRBJ1-5, reads DVKVTQSSRYLVKRTGEKVFLECVQDMDHENMFWYRQDPGLGLRLIYFSYDVKMKEKGDIPEGYSVSREKKERFSLILESASTNQTSMYLCASTIGQGTQPQHFGDGTRLSIL.

The CDR3 nucleotides are TGTGCCAGCAGCTCGTACAGGGGTGAAAAACTGTTTTTT. It yields the protein CASSSYRGEKLFF. This chain uses TRBV7-9 with TRBJ1-4, with 7 nucleotides matching TRBD1. Germline lookup yields CDR1 SEHNR and CDR2 FQNEAQ (reference sequence). The trim removed 4 bases at V and 7 bases at J, leaving 3 bases unmatched. This CDR3 spans 13 amino acids.